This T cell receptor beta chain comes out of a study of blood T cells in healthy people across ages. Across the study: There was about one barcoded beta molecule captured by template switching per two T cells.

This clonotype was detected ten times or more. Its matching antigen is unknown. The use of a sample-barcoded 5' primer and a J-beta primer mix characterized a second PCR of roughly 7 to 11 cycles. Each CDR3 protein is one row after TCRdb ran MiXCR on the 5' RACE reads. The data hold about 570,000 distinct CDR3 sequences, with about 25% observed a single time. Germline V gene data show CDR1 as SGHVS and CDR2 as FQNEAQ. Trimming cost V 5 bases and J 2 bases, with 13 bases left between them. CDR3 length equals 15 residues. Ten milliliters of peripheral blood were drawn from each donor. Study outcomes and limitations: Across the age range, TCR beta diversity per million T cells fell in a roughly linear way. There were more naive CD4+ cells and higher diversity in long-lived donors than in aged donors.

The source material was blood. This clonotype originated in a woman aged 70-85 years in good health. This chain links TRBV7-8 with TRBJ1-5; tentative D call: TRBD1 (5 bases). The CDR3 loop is CASSATAFRNQPQHF. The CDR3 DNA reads TGTGCCAGCAGCGCGACAGCCTTCCGCAATCAGCCCCAGCATTTT.